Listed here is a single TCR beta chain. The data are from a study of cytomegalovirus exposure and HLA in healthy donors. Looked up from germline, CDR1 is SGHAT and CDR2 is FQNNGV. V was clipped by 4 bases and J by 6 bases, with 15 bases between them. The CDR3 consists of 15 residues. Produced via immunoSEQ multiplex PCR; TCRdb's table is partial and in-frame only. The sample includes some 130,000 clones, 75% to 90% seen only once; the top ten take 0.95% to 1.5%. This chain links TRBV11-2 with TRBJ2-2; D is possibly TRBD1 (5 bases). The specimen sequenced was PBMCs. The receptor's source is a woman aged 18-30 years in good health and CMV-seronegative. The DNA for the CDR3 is TGTGCCAGCAGCTGGAGCACAGGTTTTTCCGGGGAGCTGTTTTTT. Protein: CASSWSTGFSGELFF.